This entry describes one TCR beta chain. Germline lookup yields CDR1 SGHTA and CDR2 FQGTGA. The CDR3 runs 14 residues. With V trimmed by 0 bases and J by 7 bases, 3 bases remained unmatched. This specimen belongs to a study of T cell changes during pregnancy in multiple sclerosis. Method: immunoSEQ multiplex PCR; TCRdb's copy keeps in-frame clones and lacks some. The table lists about 120,000 clones, approximately 93% of them singletons. This chain uses TRBV7-3 with TRBJ2-5; the match to TRBD2 covers 9 bases. The specimen was peripheral blood, collected before pregnancy. This receptor was taken from a female donor with multiple sclerosis, enrolled in a pregnancy study. Written as DNA, the CDR3 is TGTGCCAGCAGCTTAACGGGACTAGCCTTGACCCAGTACTTC. Its protein is CASSLTGLALTQYF.